This T cell receptor (beta chain) was captured in a study of blood T cell repertoires in COVID-19. Study overall: Samples of COVID-19 (acute and convalescent) were obtained from the United States, Italy and Spain. PBMCs, B-cell-depleted T cells, or T cells were the source of the cDNA or gDNA that made up the material.

This clone is a singleton in its sample. In the authors' workflow: Amplification of reference gene primers was used by the study to estimate nucleated cell counts. The table came from immunoSEQ multiplex PCR; TCRdb's copy has only in-frame clones and leaves some out. The DNA gave D and trimming, while V, J and clone size come from that table. The table shows roughly 350,000 clones, with about 90% occurring only once. The CDR3 contains 15 residues. Germline V gene lookup returns CDR1 KGHSH and CDR2 LQKENI. Between the trimmed V and J ends, which lost 0 bases and 8 bases, there was a span of 13 bases. Sequenced sample: peripheral blood. The receptor was derived from a woman younger than 30 who had recovered from COVID-19. The chain joins TRBV18 to TRBJ1-4, with D hard to call. CDR3 sequence reads: CASSPPGRAEEKLFF. Here the CDR3 DNA reads TGTGCCAGCTCACCACCGGGGAGGGCTGAAGAAAAACTGTTTTTT.